One sample yielded the 8 T cell receptor beta chains listed below, sequenced in a study of blood T cell repertoires in COVID-19. Sequencing used immunoSEQ multiplex PCR; TCRdb keeps in-frame clones, though not all of them. The repertoire consists of roughly 250,000 clones, with about 90% occurring once and the leading ten covering over 2.5%. The source material was PBMCs or T cells enriched from blood (not recorded which). The receptors were sampled from a woman in her thirties or forties who had been exposed to COVID-19.

This rearrangement joins TRBV7-3 to TRBJ2-6, with D possibly being TRBD2 (6 bases). The CDR3 is made up of 18 amino acids. Germline V gene sequence: CDR1 SGHTA, CDR2 FQGTGA. V lost 3 bases and J 2 bases, leaving 17 bases between the germline ends. The CDR3 spells CASSFDGGAVTGANVLTF. The CDR3 DNA follows: TGTGCCAGCAGCTTCGACGGAGGGGCGGTTACTGGGGCCAACGTCCTGACTTTC. Looking up the rest from reference TRBV7-3 and TRBJ2-6 gives the full variable domain: GAGVSQTPSNKVTEKGKYVELRCDPISGHTALYWYRQSLGQGPEFLIYFQGTGAADDSGLPNDRFFAVRPEGSVSTLKIQRTERGDSAVYLCASSFDGGAVTGANVLTFGAGSRLTVL.

The chain links TRBV20-1 to TRBJ1-5; no clear D. Germline CDR1 reads DFQATT; CDR2 reads SNEGSKA (reference sequence). The V end lost 3 bases, the J end lost 5 bases, and 14 bases lay between the germline ends. This CDR3 region has 14 residues. The DNA of the CDR3 is TGCAGTGCTAGTCCGGGGATGGTAGATCAGCCCCAGCATTTT. Translation: CSASPGMVDQPQHF.

The chain couples TRBV24-1 to TRBJ2-3; 7 bases match TRBD1. CDR3 length: 16 residues. Per the germline V gene, CDR1 is KGHDR and CDR2 is SFDVKD. The trim removed 2 bases at V and 0 bases at J, leaving 4 bases unmatched. The CDR3 region has the DNA TGTGCCACCAGTGATTCTGACAGGGATAGCACAGATACGCAGTATTTT. Translating gives CATSDSDRDSTDTQYF.

This clone was detected once. The gene calls are TRBV7-9 and TRBJ2-3; D remains unclear. The germline gives CDR1 SEHNR, CDR2 FQNEAQ (reference sequence). V shed 2 bases and J shed 1 base, with 10 bases lying between them. The CDR3 contains 15 residues. The CDR3 nucleotides read TGTGCCAGCAGCTTACGGTCGCGCCGCACAGATACGCAGTATTTT. Residues: CASSLRSRRTDTQYF.

The chain carries TRBV23-1 and TRBJ2-7; 11 positions match TRBD1. TRBV23-1 is given ORF status, its function remaining uncertain. The V and J ends lost 3 bases and 1 base, in that order; junction bases with no gene match: 5. There are 16 residues in the CDR3. CDR3 in DNA: TGCGCCAGCAGTCACCTCCGGGACAGGGGGTCCTACGAGCAGTACGTC. Translating gives CASSHLRDRGSYEQYV.

As to this clone: Compared with germline, one end of the junction differs, possibly owing to a read error. The chain joins TRBV5-1 to TRBJ2-5; 8 bases match TRBD2. CDR1 SGHRS and CDR2 YFSETQ come from the germline V gene. The CDR3 contains 16 residues. CDR3 DNA: TGTGCCAGCAGCTCCAGCGGGAGTTGGGAGCAAGAGACCCAGTACTTC. Translation gives CASSSSGSWEQETQYF.

This clone came up a few times. The J gene is TRBJ1-1, the V gene TRBV19; 7 bases agree with TRBD1. V gave up 3 bases and J gave up 3 bases; unmatched junction bases: 1. This CDR3 comprises 13 residues. Germline CDR1 LNHDA, CDR2 SQIVND (reference sequence). CDR3 nucleotides: TGTGCCAGTAGTATCCAGGGGGACACTGAAGCTTTCTTT. Translating it yields CASSIQGDTEAFF.

The CDR3: CASSLGLAGKAGELFF. CDR3 nucleotides: TGTGCCAGCAGCCTGGGACTAGCGGGAAAAGCCGGGGAGCTGTTTTTT. The chain has TRBV6-2 or TRBV6-3 and TRBJ2-2, with 13 bases identical to TRBD2. CDR3 size: 16 residues. CDR1 MNHEY and CDR2 SVGEGT come from the germline V gene. J gave up 6 bases and V 6 bases, and 7 bases lay outside the gene matches.